This T cell receptor (beta chain) was sequenced for a study of blood T cell repertoires in COVID-19. For the study at large: COVID-19 samples from acute and convalescent phases originated in the United States, Italy and Spain.

Generated by immunoSEQ multiplex PCR, the TCRdb table keeps only in-frame clones and is missing some. The sample yields fewer than 250,000 clones, 75% to 90% seen once. V gave up 1 base and J gave up 11 bases; unmatched junction bases: 3. Germline CDR1 is GTSNPN and CDR2 is SVGIG (reference sequence). The CDR3 spans 12 residues. The clonotype was recovered from a woman aged 40 to 50 with acute or convalescent COVID-19. Sequencing was done on a sample of peripheral blood. This rearrangement joins TRBV30 to TRBJ2-4; 9 bases agree with TRBD1. In DNA form, the CDR3 reads TGTGCCTGGAGTGGGACAGGGGATGTTCAGTACTTC. It codes for CAWSGTGDVQYF.